The 24 T cell receptor beta chains in this list originate from one sample, sequenced in a study of molecular identifiers for immune sequencing clone quantification. MiXCR, run by TCRdb on the PCR reads, gives a single entry per CDR3 protein. In the table there are over 60,000 distinct CDR3 sequences, around 19% of which are singletons. The sample was naive CD8+ T cells from blood, with Jurkat cell RNA spiked in. Subset: FACS-sorted CD8+CD4-CCR7+CD45RA+ naive T cells. All receptors come from a human donor in good health. Some libraries in this study had Jurkat cell RNA spiked in.

This clonotype was found a few times. This chain uses TRBV4-3 with TRBJ2-7; a possible D gene is TRBD1 (6 bases). The CDR3 totals 14 residues. Trimming removed 0 bases at V and 1 base at J, with 7 bases between. In germline, CDR1 is LGHNA, CDR2 YSLEER. This chain's CDR3 is CASSQDTGSYEQYF. The CDR3 nucleotides are TGCGCCAGCAGCCAAGATACAGGGTCCTACGAGCAGTACTTC.

This clonotype was counted at least ten times. The rearrangement uses TRBV7-8 and TRBJ1-5; D unclear. Germline CDR1 is SGHVS and CDR2 is FQNEAQ. V dropped 5 bases and J dropped 0 bases, with 8 bases sitting between them. This CDR3 is built from 14 residues. The chain's CDR3 is CASSLELSNQPQHF. The CDR3 nucleotides read TGTGCCAGCAGCCTAGAGCTTAGCAATCAGCCCCAGCATTTT.

This clonotype counts as medium-sized. The rearrangement uses TRBV7-2 and TRBJ2-7, with D hard to call. Germline CDR1 and CDR2: SGHTA and FQGNSA. V lost 2 bases to trimming and J lost 7 bases, with 21 bases between them. The CDR3 extends over 16 amino acids. This CDR3 is CASSLSVSGRRKEQYF. CDR3 sequence (DNA): TGTGCCAGCAGCTTATCTGTTTCGGGCCGACGAAAAGAGCAGTACTTC.

This clonotype has a single count. The J gene is TRBJ2-3, the V gene TRBV11-2, with a possible D match to TRBD2 (7 bases). The V gene lost 4 bases and the J gene lost 0 bases, with 11 bases spanning the gap. Germline-derived CDR1 and CDR2 are SGHAT and FQNNGV. The CDR3 spans 15 residues. The CDR3 DNA is TGTGCCAGCAGCTATTGCGGGGGCAGCACAGATACGCAGTATTTT. Encoded protein: CASSYCGGSTDTQYF.

As concerns this clonotype: A much larger clone lies one base from this, so it may be a read error. The chain combines TRBV30 with TRBJ2-1; 10 bases fit TRBD2. Per germline, CDR1 GTSNPN and CDR2 SVGIG (reference sequence). The CDR3 is 15 residues long. Unmatched junction bases numbered 11, after V lost 4 bases and J lost 8 bases. CDR3 amino acids: CAWTPLLAGYDEQFF. The CDR3 DNA reads as TGTGCCTGGACCCCCTTACTAGCGGGATACGATGAGCAGTTCTTC.

This clonotype was recorded many times. The chain carries TRBV20-1 and TRBJ1-1, with unresolved D. The V and J ends lost 4 bases and 0 bases respectively, with 9 bases between them. In germline, CDR1 is DFQATT, CDR2 SNEGSKA (reference sequence). CDR3 length equals 13 residues. CDR3 bases: TGCAGTGCTACTACAGCTATGAACACTGAAGCTTTCTTT. Protein product: CSATTAMNTEAFF.

Judged by abundance, this clonotype is medium-sized. The V and J genes are TRBV7-2 and TRBJ2-4, with a tentative D call TRBD1 (6 bases). Germline V gene lookup returns CDR1 SGHTA and CDR2 FQGNSA. This CDR3 region has 14 residues. The ends were cut back, 4 bases at V and 3 bases at J, with 10 bases in the middle. CDR3 loop: CASSWTVDKNIQYF. In nucleotides, the CDR3 is TGTGCCAGCAGCTGGACAGTGGACAAAAACATTCAGTACTTC.

In this sample, this clonotype turned up once. This clone may be a read error of a much larger clone one base away. V and J are TRBV19 and TRBJ1-2, with 9 bases lining up with TRBD1. The CDR3 loop spans 16 amino acids. In germline, CDR1 is LNHDA, CDR2 SQIVND (reference sequence). CDR3 protein: CASSIGTGMFTNGYAF. The CDR3, as DNA: TGTGCCAGTAGTATTGGGACAGGGATGTTCACGAATGGCTACGCCTTC.

Points on this clonotype: The conserved final phenylalanine or tryptophan is absent from the CDR3, which likely points to a read error. This chain links TRBV2 with TRBJ2-5; tentatively, D is TRBD2 (6 bases). CDR1 is SNHLY and CDR2 is FYNNEI in the germline V gene. Between the trimmed V and J ends, which lost 7 bases and 4 bases, there was a span of 19 bases. The CDR3 has 15 amino acids. This CDR3 reads CASMDGGGRRETQYS. The CDR3 DNA follows: TGTGCCAGCATGGATGGTGGGGGGAGGAGAGAGACCCAGTACTCC.

This clonotype has a count of ten or more. The chain couples TRBV2 to TRBJ1-4; tentative D call: TRBD1 (5 bases). CDR1 SNHLY and CDR2 FYNNEI come from the germline V gene. CDR3 length equals 19 residues. Trimming took off 8 bases at V and 6 bases at J, with 31 bases between the two ends. The CDR3 bases are TGTGCCAGCTTAAGATCGACCCTCGACCGGGACCGGTTTGATGAAAAACTGTTTTTT. The encoded protein is CASLRSTLDRDRFDEKLFF.

Many counts were recorded for this clonotype. This sequence joins TRBV4-1 and TRBJ2-1; D is perhaps TRBD1 or TRBD2 (5 bases each). This CDR3 region has 15 residues. Germline CDR1 is MGHRA and CDR2 is YSYEKL. Trimming removed 1 base at V and 7 bases at J, with 14 bases between. The CDR3 spells CASSQAPGTTNEQFF. The CDR3 coding sequence is TGCGCCAGCAGCCAAGCCCCCGGGACCACTAATGAGCAGTTCTTC.

This clonotype appeared many times. The rearrangement joins TRBV19 to TRBJ1-1; TRBD1 might be the D (5 bases). The ends were cut back, 6 bases at V and 6 bases at J, with 11 bases in the middle. The length of the CDR3 is 12 residues. CDR1 is LNHDA, CDR2 SQIVND, per germline (reference sequence). The CDR3 DNA reads as TGTGCCAGTAGACCCGGGGGTCCTGAAGCTTTCTTT. It is translated as CASRPGGPEAFF.

Comments on this clonotype: A much larger clone is a single base away; this may be a read error. J is TRBJ1-1 and V is TRBV1; no check of the table's D call, TRBD1, against the DNA was made. TRBV1 is reported as a pseudogene. The CDR3 loop spans 20 amino acids. CDR3 region: CTSSRRYKAQPYFANTEAFF. In nucleotides, the CDR3 is TGCACCAGCAGCCGCCGGTACAAGGCCCAACCCTATTTCGCGAACACTGAAGCTTTCTTT.

This clonotype was observed many times. In DNA, the CDR3 is TGCAGCGTTAAACCCCCTAGCGGATGGCGGATAGTAGAGCAGTTCTTC. It translates to CSVKPPSGWRIVEQFF. The chain joins TRBV29-1 to TRBJ2-1; 7 positions match TRBD2. There are 16 residues in the CDR3. J gave up 10 bases and V 5 bases, and 20 bases lay outside the gene matches. Germline V gene sequence: CDR1 SQVTM, CDR2 ANQGSEA.

The table lists this clonotype with a few counts. The chain is built from TRBV19 and TRBJ2-2; no firm D call. This CDR3 region has 13 residues. Trimming shortened V by 1 base and J by 6 bases, and 6 bases separated the two germline ends. Germline assignment: CDR1 LNHDA and CDR2 SQIVND (reference sequence). The CDR3 sequence is CASSIVYPGELFF. CDR3 DNA: TGTGCCAGTAGTATAGTTTACCCCGGGGAGCTGTTTTTT.

V gene TRBV29-1 combines with J gene TRBJ2-1; 7 positions match TRBD2. The CDR3 spans 14 residues. V lost 4 bases, J lost 1 base, and 4 bases stayed unmatched. Germline values: CDR1 SQVTM, CDR2 ANQGSEA. CDR3 region: CSVVDGGSYNEQFF. The CDR3 nucleotides read TGCAGCGTTGTGGACGGGGGGTCCTACAATGAGCAGTTCTTC.

This clonotype was observed at least ten times. The chain recombines TRBV20-1 with TRBJ2-1; 11 nucleotides agree with TRBD2. Germline V CDR1 and CDR2: DFQATT, SNEGSKA (reference sequence). V was clipped by 3 bases and J by 4 bases; unmatched bases: 8. The CDR3 runs 16 residues. CDR3 coding DNA: TGCAGTGCTAGGCGTTCCGGGACTAGCGGATACAATGAGCAGTTCTTC. It codes for CSARRSGTSGYNEQFF.

This clonotype was counted only a few times. This may be a read error, as it is one base from a much larger clone. The rearrangement uses TRBV29-1 and TRBJ2-2; TRBD1 matches 8 bases. Germline CDR1 reads SQVTM; CDR2 reads ANQGSEA. The CDR3 consists of 19 residues. CDR3 residues: CSVDGEGRGREGNIGELFF. The CDR3, as DNA: TGCAGCGTTGACGGTGAAGGCAGGGGGCGCGAGGGGAACATCGGGGAGCTGTTTTTT.

This clonotype was observed at least ten times. The germline gene is not matched at one end of the junction; a read error may be the cause. The chain carries TRBV7-9 and TRBJ1-5; 8 bases are shared with TRBD1. CDR1 is SEHNR, CDR2 FQNEAQ, per germline (reference sequence). The CDR3 has 14 residues. The CDR3 is CASSSGQGWQRQHF. The CDR3, as DNA: TGTGCCAGCAGCTCTGGACAGGGATGGCAGCGCCAGCATTTT.

This clonotype has a count of ten or more. The chain joins TRBV6-6 to TRBJ2-3; D might be TRBD1 or TRBD2, each matching 5 bases. The CDR3 runs 13 residues. Trimming stripped 7 bases from V and 6 bases from J, with 14 bases between. CDR1 MNHNY and CDR2 SVGAGI come from the germline V gene (reference sequence). CDR3 in amino acids: CASTGTGPDTQYF. In DNA form, the CDR3 reads TGTGCCAGCACCGGGACGGGACCCGATACGCAGTATTTT.

The V call is TRBV27, the J call TRBJ2-2; the D is unclear. CDR1 and CDR2 from the germline V gene are MNHEY and SMNVEV (reference sequence). The CDR3 loop spans 13 amino acids. Trimming took 5 bases from V and 7 from J, leaving 11 bases between them. This CDR3 is CASSRLVFGELFF. The CDR3 DNA is TGTGCCAGCAGTAGGCTAGTCTTCGGGGAGCTGTTTTTT.

This clonotype was recorded at least ten times. The V call is TRBV7-9, the J call TRBJ2-5; 7 nucleotides agree with TRBD2. V gave up 4 bases and J gave up 1 base; unmatched junction bases: 12. Germline lookup yields CDR1 SEHNR and CDR2 FQNEAQ (reference sequence). The CDR3 consists of 17 residues. This CDR3 is CASSSMWEGTIQETQYF. CDR3 sequence (DNA): TGTGCCAGCAGCTCAATGTGGGAGGGGACTATCCAAGAGACCCAGTACTTC.

The chain combines TRBV27 with TRBJ1-4; D uncertain. The length of the CDR3 is 13 residues. V lost 1 base and J 2 bases, leaving 2 bases between the germline ends. CDR1 and CDR2 from the germline V gene are MNHEY and SMNVEV (reference sequence). The CDR3 loop is CASSLLTNEKLFF. The CDR3, as DNA: TGTGCCAGCAGTTTATTGACTAATGAAAAACTGTTTTTT. Full variable domain (missing parts from reference TRBV27 and TRBJ1-4): EAQVTQNPRYLITVTGKKLTVTCSQNMNHEYMSWYRQDPGLGLRQIYYSMNVEVTDKGDVPEGYKVSRKEKRNFPLILESPSPNQTSLYFCASSLLTNEKLFFGSGTQLSVL.

This clonotype showed up many times. This chain joins TRBV3-1 and TRBJ2-7, with TRBD1 matching 9 bases. This CDR3 comprises 14 residues. Germline lookup yields CDR1 LGHDT and CDR2 YNNKEL (reference sequence). The V gene end was trimmed by 4 bases and the J gene end by 1 base; junction bases not matched to a gene: 2. In nucleotides, the CDR3 is TGTGCCAGCAGCCCCGGGACAGGGTCCTACGAGCAGTACTTC. Residues: CASSPGTGSYEQYF.